The clone carrying this T cell receptor beta chain was observed at least ten times. What it binds is not known. No donor had other autoimmune disease, uncontrolled infection, pregnancy or lactation. Clinical symptoms, serum thyroxine, TRAb, thyroid ultrasound and orbital computed tomography determined diagnosis. Between the trimmed V and J ends, which lost 3 bases and 8 bases, there was a span of 13 bases. This CDR3 region has 13 residues. TCR beta CDR3 amplification used RNA transcripts. Following a first-round RT-PCR that used HTBI primers, a second-round multiplex PCR was carried out. Via MiXCR, TCRdb re-called the multiplex PCR reads, giving one row per CDR3 protein. The profile shows around 590,000 distinct CDR3 sequences, approximately 37% of them singletons. These data originate in a study of Graves' ophthalmopathy and Graves' hyperthyroidism. Study summary: Ophthalmopathy absent within 18 months of follow-up marked hyperthyroidism as stable.

General study points: The 13-signature model separated ophthalmopathy from stable hyperthyroidism at around 88% sensitivity and around 80% specificity.

Sequenced material: peripheral blood or thyroid tissue (not recorded which). The origin of this receptor is an adult man with Graves' hyperthyroidism. The V gene is TRBV12-3 or TRBV12-4, the J gene TRBJ1-2, with a possible D match to TRBD1 (5 bases). The CDR3: CASSFMGREGYTF. The CDR3 DNA follows: TGTGCCAGCAGTTTCATGGGGCGCGAAGGCTACACCTTC.